This entry lists 9 T cell receptor beta chains sequenced from one sample in a study of CD8+CD57+ T cells in acquired aplastic anemia (dated by TCRdb to 2016 to 2018). TCRdb lists the instrument as Illumina HiSeq 2000. Genomic DNA was used as template for profiling of TCR beta VDJ combinations and CDR3 sequences. The raw public reads went through TCRdb reprocessing: fastp at Q25, MiXCR clone calling, in-frame beta chains kept. Rows are unified per CDR3 protein, each entry keeping the most common DNA and genes. The sample records some 82,000 distinct CDR3 sequences, under 50% of which are singletons. The top ten constitute roughly 70% of the sample. The sequenced sample was sorted CD4+, CD8+, or CD8+CD57+ T cells (not recorded which) from PBMCs. The source of these receptors is a human donor in good health, serving as a control.

This clonotype has ten or more counts. The rearrangement joins TRBV20-1 to TRBJ2-7, with D tentatively TRBD2 (6 bases). Per the germline V gene, CDR1 is DFQATT and CDR2 is SNEGSKA (reference sequence). Trimming left V 3 bases short and J 2 bases short, with 14 bases between. The CDR3 is made up of 14 amino acids. CDR3 coding DNA: TGCAGTGCTAGGGACTGGGGGGAAACCTACGAGCAGTACTTC. Amino acid sequence: CSARDWGETYEQYF.

This clonotype was seen a handful of times. This clone may be a read error of a much larger clone one base away. Written as DNA, the CDR3 is TGCGCCCGCAGCTTGTTTCCAGGAGAAGGCTACGAGCAGTACTTC. The encoded protein is CARSLFPGEGYEQYF. The rearrangement links TRBV5-1 to TRBJ2-7; unclear D gene. The CDR3 loop spans 15 amino acids. Germline lookup yields CDR1 SGHRS and CDR2 YFSETQ.

This clonotype was observed many times. The chain links TRBV9 to TRBJ2-2, with TRBD2 matching 11 bases. CDR1 and CDR2 from the germline V gene are SGDLS and YYNGEE. The CDR3 covers 17 residues. Trimming cost V 2 bases and J 2 bases; bases outside gene matches: 5. The CDR3 nucleotides are TGTGCCAGCAGCGTGGGACTAGCGGCCCTTAACACCGGGGAGCTGTTTTTT. This codes for CASSVGLAALNTGELFF. The full variable domain, in which reference TRBV9 and TRBJ2-2 provide the parts outside the CDR3, is DSGVTQTPKHLITATGQRVTLRCSPRSGDLSVYWYQQSLDQGLQFLIQYYNGEERAKGNILERFSAQQFPDLHSELNLSSLELGDSALYFCASSVGLAALNTGELFFGEGSRLTVL.

This clonotype was observed a few times. This chain uses TRBV20-1 with TRBJ2-6; D may be TRBD1 (6 bases). V dropped 6 bases and J dropped 0 bases, with 9 bases sitting between them. The CDR3 runs 14 residues. CDR1 is DFQATT, CDR2 SNEGSKA, per germline (reference sequence). In nucleotides, the CDR3 is TGCAGTGCCCCGACAGGCTCTGGGGCCAACGTCCTGACTTTC. This encodes CSAPTGSGANVLTF.

Regarding this clonotype: The final CDR3 position lacks the conserved phenylalanine or tryptophan, pointing to a likely read error. The J gene is TRBJ1-2, the V gene TRBV2; D perhaps matches TRBD1 (5 bases). CDR3 length equals 13 residues. V gave up 8 bases and J gave up 6 bases, with 16 bases separating them. In germline, CDR1 is SNHLY, CDR2 FYNNEI. CDR3 in amino acids: CASQGLGVNGYTS. In DNA, the CDR3 is TGTGCCAGCCAAGGATTGGGGGTCAATGGCTACACCTCC.

The table lists this clonotype with a few counts. This chain connects TRBV5-6 to TRBJ2-1; TRBD2 agrees at 9 bases. V gave up 2 bases and J gave up 8 bases; unmatched junction bases: 5. This CDR3 has 14 amino acids. CDR1 is SGHDT, CDR2 YYEEEE, per germline. The CDR3 region is CASSLGLASDEQFF. DNA for the CDR3: TGTGCCAGCAGCTTAGGACTAGCGTCCGATGAGCAGTTCTTC.

The chain combines TRBV10-3 with TRBJ2-1; tentatively, D is TRBD1 (6 bases). Per the germline V gene, CDR1 is ENHRY and CDR2 is SYGVKD. This CDR3 region has 11 residues. V lost 9 bases and J 10 bases, leaving 13 bases between the germline ends. The CDR3 nucleotides are TGTGCCATTTCAACAGGGCCGGAGCAGTTCTTC. Amino acids: CAISTGPEQFF.

The chain has TRBV5-4 and TRBJ2-5, with D tentatively TRBD1 (6 bases). Germline-derived CDR1 and CDR2 are SGHNT and YYREEE (reference sequence). Between the trimmed V and J ends, which lost 0 bases and 1 base, there was a span of 10 bases. The CDR3 has 15 residues. The CDR3: CASSLAKQGQETQYF. The CDR3 nucleotides are TGTGCCAGCAGCTTGGCAAAACAGGGCCAAGAGACCCAGTACTTC. The variable domain in full, with the rest retrieved from reference TRBV5-4 and TRBJ2-5, is ETGVTQSPTHLIKTRGQQVTLRCSSQSGHNTVSWYQQALGQGPQFIFQYYREEENGRGNFPPRFSGLQFPNYSSELNVNALELDDSALYLCASSLAKQGQETQYFGPGTRLLVL.

The V call is TRBV12-3 or TRBV12-4, the J call TRBJ2-1; tentatively, D is TRBD2 (6 bases). The length of the CDR3 is 14 residues. With 5 bases removed from V and 5 bases from J, the gap between germline ends came to 13 bases. The CDR3 region is CASSEGWGDNEQFF. CDR3 nucleotide sequence: TGTGCCAGCAGTGAGGGATGGGGGGACAATGAGCAGTTCTTC.